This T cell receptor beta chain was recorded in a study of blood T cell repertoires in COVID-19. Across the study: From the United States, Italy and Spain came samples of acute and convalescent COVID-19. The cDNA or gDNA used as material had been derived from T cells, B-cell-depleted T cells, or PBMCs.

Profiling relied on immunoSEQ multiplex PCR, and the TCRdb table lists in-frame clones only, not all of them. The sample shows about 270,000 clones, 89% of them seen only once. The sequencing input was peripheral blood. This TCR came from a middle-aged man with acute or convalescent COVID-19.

CDR3 region: CAWNGAQETQYF. CDR3 in DNA: TGTGCCTGGAATGGGGCCCAAGAGACCCAGTACTTC. The V and J genes are TRBV30 and TRBJ2-5; TRBD1 might be the D (5 bases). The CDR3 has 12 amino acids. The V end was cut by 4 bases, the J end by 1 base, with 7 bases between. Germline values: CDR1 GTSNPN, CDR2 SVGIG (reference sequence).